This is a list of T cell receptor beta chains from one sample in a study of blood T cell repertoires in COVID-19. The assay was immunoSEQ multiplex PCR, and TCRdb's table has in-frame clones only and misses some. The table records fewer than 250,000 clones, about 85% of them present only once. The specimen was peripheral blood. Source of these receptors: a man aged 30 to 39 with acute or convalescent COVID-19. CDR3s include the opening cysteine and the closing phenylalanine or tryptophan. The D gene is left open where the match is weak. Part of the rows lack a size; the others show once, few, many or a class for expanded clones.

v_gene: TRBV28
abundance: -
j_gene: TRBJ1-5
d_gene: -
CDR3aa: CASSLGFRQPQHF
CDR3nt: TGTGCCAGCAGTTTAGGGTTCAGGCAGCCCCAGCATTTT

v_gene: TRBV6-5
abundance: -
j_gene: TRBJ2-1
d_gene: -
CDR3aa: CASRVRDGGYNEQFF
CDR3nt: TGTGCCAGCAGAGTCCGGGACGGGGGCTACAATGAGCAGTTCTTC

v_gene: TRBV7-3
abundance: -
j_gene: TRBJ2-7
d_gene: -
CDR3aa: CASSSTGKSSEQYF
CDR3nt: TGTGCCAGCAGCTCCACAGGGAAGAGCAGCGAGCAGTACTTC

v_gene: TRBV11-2
abundance: -
j_gene: TRBJ1-2
d_gene: TRBD1
CDR3aa: CASSPAGTGTFYGYTF
CDR3nt: TGTGCCAGCAGCCCAGCCGGGACAGGGACCTTCTATGGCTACACCTTC

v_gene: TRBV6-5
abundance: -
j_gene: TRBJ2-3
d_gene: TRBD2
CDR3aa: CASRERGGSDTQYF
CDR3nt: TGTGCCAGCAGGGAGCGGGGGGGATCAGATACGCAGTATTTT

v_gene: TRBV27
abundance: -
j_gene: TRBJ2-7
d_gene: -
CDR3aa: CASSYHSRPGEQYF
CDR3nt: TGTGCCAGCAGTTATCACAGCCGACCGGGGGAGCAGTACTTC

v_gene: TRBV5-1
abundance: -
j_gene: TRBJ1-2
d_gene: TRBD1
CDR3aa: CASSEGRGLRGYTF
CDR3nt: TGCGCCAGCAGCGAGGGCAGGGGGTTGAGGGGCTACACCTTC

v_gene: TRBV7-3
abundance: -
j_gene: TRBJ2-1
d_gene: TRBD2
CDR3aa: CASSLSASGSGFEQFF
CDR3nt: TGTGCCAGCAGCTTAAGTGCTAGCGGGAGTGGGTTTGAGCAGTTCTTC

v_gene: TRBV28
abundance: -
j_gene: TRBJ2-3
d_gene: TRBD1
CDR3aa: CASSSRQGRDTQYF
CDR3nt: TGTGCCAGCAGTTCAAGACAGGGAAGGGATACGCAGTATTTT

v_gene: TRBV10-1
abundance: -
j_gene: TRBJ2-1
d_gene: TRBD2
CDR3aa: CASRGLARWGNEQFF
CDR3nt: TGCGCCAGCAGGGGACTAGCGAGGTGGGGCAATGAGCAGTTCTTC

v_gene: TRBV6-4
abundance: -
j_gene: TRBJ1-1
d_gene: -
CDR3aa: CASSLDRGNTEAFF
CDR3nt: TGTGCCAGCAGCCTTGACCGAGGAAACACTGAAGCTTTCTTT

v_gene: TRBV19
abundance: -
j_gene: TRBJ1-1
d_gene: TRBD1
CDR3aa: CASGQGAMRTEAFF
CDR3nt: TGTGCCAGTGGACAGGGGGCGATGAGGACTGAAGCTTTCTTT

v_gene: TRBV27
abundance: -
j_gene: TRBJ2-7
d_gene: -
CDR3aa: CASSPDGAPVEQYF
CDR3nt: TGTGCCAGCAGCCCCGATGGGGCGCCAGTGGAGCAGTACTTC

v_gene: TRBV5-1
abundance: once
j_gene: TRBJ1-1
d_gene: TRBD1
CDR3aa: CASSLIQGAKTEAFF
CDR3nt: TGCGCCAGCAGCTTAATTCAGGGGGCAAAGACTGAAGCTTTCTTT

v_gene: TRBV24-1
abundance: -
j_gene: TRBJ2-1
d_gene: -
CDR3aa: CATSSLKNEQFF
CDR3nt: TGTGCCACCAGTTCTCTAAAAAATGAGCAGTTCTTC

v_gene: TRBV18
abundance: few
j_gene: TRBJ1-6
d_gene: TRBD1
CDR3aa: CASSQDRHNSPLHF
CDR3nt: TGTGCCAGCTCGCAGGACAGGCATAATTCACCCCTCCACTTT

v_gene: TRBV12-3/TRBV12-4
abundance: -
j_gene: TRBJ1-1
d_gene: -
CDR3aa: CASSRQVNTEAFF
CDR3nt: TGTGCCAGCAGCCGACAGGTCAATACTGAAGCTTTCTTT

v_gene: TRBV7-9
abundance: -
j_gene: TRBJ1-1
d_gene: TRBD1
CDR3aa: CASSPQGDTEAFF
CDR3nt: TGTGCCAGCAGCCCGCAGGGGGACACTGAAGCTTTCTTT

v_gene: TRBV7-2
abundance: -
j_gene: TRBJ1-1
d_gene: -
CDR3aa: CASFGVGLRTEAFF
CDR3nt: TGTGCCAGCTTCGGGGTGGGGTTAAGAACTGAAGCTTTCTTT

v_gene: TRBV6-5
abundance: -
j_gene: TRBJ2-7
d_gene: TRBD1
CDR3aa: CASTLEDRLSEQYF
CDR3nt: TGTGCCAGCACCCTAGAGGACAGGTTGAGTGAGCAGTACTTC

v_gene: TRBV28
abundance: few
j_gene: TRBJ2-7
d_gene: -
CDR3aa: CASSPQFYEQYF
CDR3nt: TGTGCCAGCAGCCCGCAGTTCTACGAGCAGTACTTC

v_gene: TRBV7-8
abundance: -
j_gene: TRBJ1-1
d_gene: -
CDR3aa: CASSSNRANTEAFF
CDR3nt: TGTGCCAGCAGCTCTAACAGGGCGAACACTGAAGCTTTCTTT

v_gene: TRBV2
abundance: -
j_gene: TRBJ2-7
d_gene: TRBD2
CDR3aa: CASNPGLAGLYEQYF
CDR3nt: TGTGCCAGCAACCCAGGACTAGCGGGGCTCTACGAGCAGTACTTC

v_gene: TRBV6-1
abundance: -
j_gene: TRBJ1-5
d_gene: -
CDR3aa: CASSEEGQGNNQPQHF
CDR3nt: TGTGCCAGCAGTGAAGAAGGCCAGGGGAACAATCAGCCCCAGCATTTT

v_gene: TRBV10-1
abundance: -
j_gene: TRBJ2-3
d_gene: -
CDR3aa: CASSPRVITDTQYF
CDR3nt: TGCGCCAGCAGTCCGAGGGTTATCACAGATACGCAGTATTTT

v_gene: TRBV7-8
abundance: -
j_gene: TRBJ2-4
d_gene: -
CDR3aa: CASSLIGNIQYF
CDR3nt: TGTGCCAGCAGCTTAATCGGAAACATTCAGTACTTC

v_gene: TRBV27
abundance: -
j_gene: TRBJ1-4
d_gene: -
CDR3aa: CASSLKGDLSAPPEKLFF
CDR3nt: TGTGCCAGCAGTTTAAAAGGGGATCTGTCAGCTCCTCCCGAAAAACTGTTTTTT

v_gene: TRBV5-1
abundance: -
j_gene: TRBJ2-2
d_gene: -
CDR3aa: CASESGISSGELFF
CDR3nt: TGCGCCAGCGAGTCGGGAATAAGCTCCGGGGAGCTGTTTTTT

v_gene: TRBV19
abundance: -
j_gene: TRBJ1-5
d_gene: TRBD1
CDR3aa: CASSTGQGFEQPQHF
CDR3nt: TGTGCCAGTAGTACGGGACAGGGGTTTGAGCAGCCCCAGCATTTT

v_gene: TRBV7-8
abundance: -
j_gene: TRBJ1-1
d_gene: TRBD1
CDR3aa: CASSFRTGVTEAFF
CDR3nt: TGTGCCAGCAGCTTTAGGACAGGGGTGACTGAAGCTTTCTTT

v_gene: TRBV9
abundance: -
j_gene: TRBJ1-2
d_gene: TRBD1
CDR3aa: CASSVRTGRTGYTF
CDR3nt: TGTGCCAGCAGCGTCCGGACAGGGCGAACTGGCTACACCTTC

v_gene: TRBV24-1
abundance: -
j_gene: TRBJ1-5
d_gene: -
CDR3aa: CATSWAGEPQHF
CDR3nt: TGTGCCACCAGCTGGGCCGGCGAGCCCCAGCATTTT

v_gene: TRBV7-2
abundance: -
j_gene: TRBJ2-3
d_gene: -
CDR3aa: CASSPFSTPALTDTQYF
CDR3nt: TGTGCCAGCAGCCCATTTAGTACCCCCGCACTAACAGATACGCAGTATTTT

v_gene: TRBV28
abundance: -
j_gene: TRBJ1-3
d_gene: -
CDR3aa: CASSPQAPGNTIYF
CDR3nt: TGTGCCAGCAGTCCCCAGGCTCCCGGAAACACCATATATTTT

v_gene: TRBV14
abundance: -
j_gene: TRBJ2-4
d_gene: -
CDR3aa: CASSSMAREIQYF
CDR3nt: TGTGCCAGCAGCTCCATGGCTAGGGAGATTCAGTACTTC

v_gene: TRBV18
abundance: -
j_gene: TRBJ2-7
d_gene: TRBD1
CDR3aa: CASSPSGTGGHEQYF
CDR3nt: TGTGCCAGCTCACCCTCCGGGACAGGGGGCCACGAGCAGTACTTC

v_gene: TRBV18
abundance: -
j_gene: TRBJ1-2
d_gene: -
CDR3aa: CASSRQADYGYTF
CDR3nt: TGTGCCAGCTCACGACAGGCTGACTATGGCTACACCTTC

v_gene: TRBV28
abundance: -
j_gene: TRBJ1-3
d_gene: -
CDR3aa: CASSLSSGGRNTIYF
CDR3nt: TGTGCCAGCAGTTTAAGCAGCGGTGGTAGGAACACCATATATTTT

v_gene: TRBV30
abundance: -
j_gene: TRBJ1-1
d_gene: -
CDR3aa: CAWRRQLNTEAFF
CDR3nt: TGTGCCTGGAGGCGACAGTTGAACACTGAAGCTTTCTTT

v_gene: TRBV5-4
abundance: -
j_gene: TRBJ2-7
d_gene: -
CDR3aa: CASSFPGTQSYEQYF
CDR3nt: TGTGCCAGCAGCTTTCCCGGGACTCAATCATACGAGCAGTACTTC

v_gene: TRBV11-1
abundance: -
j_gene: TRBJ2-7
d_gene: TRBD2
CDR3aa: CASSHSLAGGPYEQYF
CDR3nt: TGTGCCAGCAGCCACTCGCTAGCGGGAGGTCCCTACGAGCAGTACTTC

v_gene: TRBV19
abundance: few
j_gene: TRBJ1-5
d_gene: -
CDR3aa: CASSDRQVLDQPQHF
CDR3nt: TGTGCCAGTAGTGATAGACAGGTTTTAGATCAGCCCCAGCATTTT

v_gene: TRBV5-1
abundance: -
j_gene: TRBJ2-1
d_gene: TRBD1
CDR3aa: CASSTTGGTMNEQFF
CDR3nt: TGCGCCAGCAGCACGACAGGGGGCACTATGAATGAGCAGTTCTTC

v_gene: TRBV6-5
abundance: once
j_gene: TRBJ2-5
d_gene: -
CDR3aa: CASSSQETQYF
CDR3nt: TGTGCCAGCAGTTCTCAAGAGACCCAGTACTTC

v_gene: TRBV10-1
abundance: -
j_gene: TRBJ2-7
d_gene: TRBD2
CDR3aa: CASKRGANSYEQYF
CDR3nt: TGCGCCAGCAAGCGGGGGGCAAACTCCTACGAGCAGTACTTC

v_gene: TRBV6-6
abundance: -
j_gene: TRBJ1-2
d_gene: TRBD1
CDR3aa: CASLGGTGDGYTF
CDR3nt: TGTGCCAGCCTAGGCGGGACAGGAGATGGCTACACCTTC

v_gene: TRBV28
abundance: -
j_gene: TRBJ1-2
d_gene: -
CDR3aa: CASSTRLGGYTF
CDR3nt: TGTGCCAGCAGTACAAGACTGGGTGGCTACACCTTC

v_gene: TRBV6-6
abundance: once
j_gene: TRBJ1-4
d_gene: -
CDR3aa: CATRPTADEKLFF
CDR3nt: TGTGCCACCCGGCCGACTGCGGATGAAAAACTGTTTTTT

v_gene: TRBV5-4
abundance: -
j_gene: TRBJ1-3
d_gene: -
CDR3aa: CASSLTGTGNTIYF
CDR3nt: TGTGCCAGCAGCCTTACAGGGACCGGAAACACCATATATTTT

v_gene: TRBV4-1
abundance: -
j_gene: TRBJ2-1
d_gene: -
CDR3aa: CASSQGPVPGQFF
CDR3nt: TGCGCCAGCAGCCAGGGTCCTGTACCGGGGCAGTTCTTC

v_gene: TRBV5-1
abundance: -
j_gene: TRBJ1-2
d_gene: TRBD1
CDR3aa: CASSSSGTGSDYGYTF
CDR3nt: TGCGCCAGCAGCTCCTCCGGGACAGGGTCGGACTATGGCTACACCTTC

v_gene: TRBV27
abundance: -
j_gene: TRBJ2-7
d_gene: -
CDR3aa: CASSTRRGGVHGSYEQYF
CDR3nt: TGTGCCAGCAGCACTAGGCGCGGAGGGGTTCATGGTTCCTACGAGCAGTACTTC

v_gene: TRBV18
abundance: -
j_gene: TRBJ1-2
d_gene: TRBD1
CDR3aa: CASSPGTGDTYGYTF
CDR3nt: TGTGCCAGCTCACCTGGGACAGGGGACACCTATGGCTACACCTTC

v_gene: TRBV28
abundance: -
j_gene: TRBJ1-5
d_gene: -
CDR3aa: CASHFGPGGSQPQHF
CDR3nt: TGTGCCAGTCACTTCGGGCCCGGAGGATCTCAGCCCCAGCATTTT

v_gene: TRBV27
abundance: -
j_gene: TRBJ1-2
d_gene: -
CDR3aa: CASSFLAGDGYTF
CDR3nt: TGTGCCAGCAGTTTCCTGGCAGGGGATGGCTACACCTTC

v_gene: TRBV29-1
abundance: -
j_gene: TRBJ2-3
d_gene: TRBD2
CDR3aa: CSVPIQRVAGATDTQYF
CDR3nt: TGCAGCGTTCCCATACAAAGGGTAGCGGGGGCGACAGATACGCAGTATTTT

v_gene: TRBV28
abundance: -
j_gene: TRBJ1-2
d_gene: -
CDR3aa: CASSSPGGFRGYTF
CDR3nt: TGTGCCAGCAGTTCCCCCGGGGGTTTTCGGGGCTACACCTTC

v_gene: TRBV20-1
abundance: -
j_gene: TRBJ2-3
d_gene: -
CDR3aa: CSASAKLLRDTQYF
CDR3nt: TGCAGTGCTAGTGCGAAACTATTGAGAGATACGCAGTATTTT

v_gene: TRBV5-1
abundance: -
j_gene: TRBJ1-4
d_gene: -
CDR3aa: CASSLDGGNEKLFF
CDR3nt: TGCGCCAGCAGCTTGGATGGGGGCAATGAAAAACTGTTTTTT

v_gene: TRBV28
abundance: -
j_gene: TRBJ1-2
d_gene: TRBD1
CDR3aa: CASSPDRGRYGYTF
CDR3nt: TGTGCCAGCAGTCCAGACAGGGGGCGCTATGGCTACACCTTC